This TCR beta chain is drawn from a study of blood T cell repertoires in COVID-19. Looking at the study overall: The United States, Italy and Spain supplied acute and convalescent COVID-19 samples. Sources were T cells, B-cell-depleted T cells, or PBMCs; the material itself was cDNA or gDNA.

Authors' analysis steps: Cell counts per sample came from amplifying reference gene primers. Assay: immunoSEQ multiplex PCR; the TCRdb copy retains only in-frame clones and omits some. The V and J calls and clone size were taken over from that table, and D and trimming were inferred from the DNA. The sample consists of approximately 200,000 clones, around 88% of them appearing once. The CDR3 totals 15 residues. CDR1 MNHEY and CDR2 SVGAGI come from the germline V gene. With 2 bases removed from V and 6 bases from J, the gap between germline ends came to 13 bases. Material for sequencing was peripheral blood. The TCR originated in a woman under 40 with acute or convalescent COVID-19. This chain joins TRBV6-5 and TRBJ1-4; D remains ambiguous. Here the CDR3 reads CASSYSPTRDEKLFF. DNA for the CDR3: TGTGCCAGCAGTTACAGCCCCACGAGGGATGAAAAACTGTTTTTT.